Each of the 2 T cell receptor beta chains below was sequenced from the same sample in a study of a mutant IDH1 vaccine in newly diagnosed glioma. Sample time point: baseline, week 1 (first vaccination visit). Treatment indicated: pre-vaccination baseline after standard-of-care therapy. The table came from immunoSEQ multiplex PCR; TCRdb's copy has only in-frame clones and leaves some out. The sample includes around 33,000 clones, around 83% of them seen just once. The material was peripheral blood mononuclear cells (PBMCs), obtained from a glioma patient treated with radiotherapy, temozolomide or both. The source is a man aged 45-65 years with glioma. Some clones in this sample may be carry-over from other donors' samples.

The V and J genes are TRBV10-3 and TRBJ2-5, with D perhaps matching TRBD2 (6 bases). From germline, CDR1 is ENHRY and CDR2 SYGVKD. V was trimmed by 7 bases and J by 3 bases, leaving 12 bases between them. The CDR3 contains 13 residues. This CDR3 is CAIKGGSKETQYF. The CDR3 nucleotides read TGTGCCATCAAGGGAGGTAGCAAAGAGACCCAGTACTTC.

The CDR3 region is CASSLVVRRRGHGVQYF. Here the CDR3 DNA reads TGTGCCAGCAGCTTGGTGGTGCGCAGGAGGGGCCATGGGGTTCAGTACTTC. The chain links TRBV7-9 to TRBJ2-4; TRBD2 might be the D (6 bases). This CDR3 is built from 17 residues. V was cut by 3 bases and J by 11 bases, with 26 bases left in between. The V gene's germline CDR1 is SEHNR and CDR2 FQNEAQ (reference sequence).